A selection of T cell receptor beta chains follows, all from one sample in a study of T-cell reconstitution after alpha-beta-depleted transplantation in children. TCRdb itself ran the PCR reads through MiXCR, one entry per CDR3 protein. Here the sample spans about 98,000 distinct CDR3 sequences, approximately 8% being singletons. The specimen was PBMCs, collected before TCRalphabeta/CD19-depleted stem cell transplant. Every receptor here comes from a boy aged 2 to 10 with acute lymphoblastic leukemia, due to receive a stem cell transplant. CDR3s include the opening cysteine and the closing phenylalanine or tryptophan. Fields, in order: D gene, clone size, J gene, V gene, CDR3 protein, CDR3 DNA. A D gene is named only where the DNA matches it firmly. Part of the rows lack a size; the others show once, few, many or a class for expanded clones.

D: TRBD1
size: few
J: TRBJ2-7
V: TRBV20-1
CDR3: CSARDDRALGQYF
DNA: TGCAGTGCTAGAGACGACAGGGCCTTGGGGCAGTACTTC

D: TRBD2
size: -
J: TRBJ2-3
V: TRBV11-2
CDR3: CASSLVAGGRFRTDTQYF
DNA: TGTGCCAGCAGCTTAGTAGCGGGGGGGCGGTTTCGAACAGATACGCAGTATTTT

D: -
size: few
J: TRBJ2-2
V: TRBV27
CDR3: CASSPTAFHTGELFF
DNA: TGTGCCAGCAGCCCGACAGCTTTCCACACCGGGGAGCTGTTTTTT

D: -
size: many
J: TRBJ1-2
V: TRBV12-3/TRBV12-4
CDR3: CASSFRGRYYGYTF
DNA: TGTGCCAGCAGTTTTCGGGGACGGTACTATGGCTACACCTTC

D: -
size: -
J: TRBJ1-5
V: TRBV11-2
CDR3: CASSLAPSSQPQHF
DNA: TGTGCCAGCAGCTTAGCTCCAAGCAGTCAGCCCCAGCATTTT

D: -
size: -
J: TRBJ1-5
V: TRBV18
CDR3: CASSPGTSQPQHF
DNA: TGTGCCAGCTCACCGGGTACTAGTCAGCCCCAGCATTTT

D: -
size: -
J: TRBJ1-3
V: TRBV5-1
CDR3: CASSLRGSGNTIYF
DNA: TGCGCCAGCAGCTTGAGGGGATCTGGAAACACCATATATTTT

D: TRBD2
size: once
J: TRBJ2-1
V: TRBV2
CDR3: CACCTRLAGGYSYNEQFF
DNA: TGTGCCTGCTGCACGAGACTAGCGGGGGGCTACTCCTACAATGAGCAGTTCTTC

D: -
size: many
J: TRBJ1-5
V: TRBV7-2
CDR3: CASSLGGGANQPQHF
DNA: TGTGCCAGCAGCCTAGGGGGGGGCGCGAATCAGCCCCAGCATTTT

D: TRBD1
size: few
J: TRBJ1-5
V: TRBV29-1
CDR3: CSVALGQGNQPQHF
DNA: TGCAGCGTTGCCTTGGGACAGGGGAATCAGCCCCAGCATTTT

D: -
size: -
J: TRBJ1-1
V: TRBV15
CDR3: CATTVSGPSTEAFF
DNA: TGTGCCACCACCGTCTCAGGCCCGAGTACTGAAGCTTTCTTT

D: TRBD2
size: few
J: TRBJ2-3
V: TRBV7-9
CDR3: CASSLTLAGTDTQYF
DNA: TGTGCCAGCAGCTTAACGCTAGCGGGCACAGATACGCAGTATTTT